What follows describes a single T cell receptor beta chain. Antigen specificity is unknown. The sample comes from a study of OX40 agonist ivuxolimab in advanced cancers. General study findings and limits: At doses 0.1 to 3.0 mg/kg, CD4+ and CD8+ clones expanded.

The V segment lost 4 bases and the J segment 10 bases; nucleotides outside the gene matches: 2. This CDR3 has 12 residues. Germline CDR1 reads MNHEY; CDR2 reads SVGAGI. Some clones are missing from TCRdb's copy, which holds only in-frame ones; the method was immunoSEQ multiplex PCR. The data contain about 71,000 clones, 81% of them seen just once; the ten biggest clones take up approximately 5%. The chain recombines TRBV6-5 with TRBJ1-4; 8 positions match TRBD1. The sequences come from CD4+ or CD8+ T cells sorted from blood, collected in a trial of the OX40 agonist ivuxolimab. The receptor was isolated from an adult with an advanced solid tumor such as melanoma, head and neck, liver or kidney cancer. CDR3 protein: CASSLDRVKLFF. The CDR3 DNA is TGTGCCAGCAGTTTGGACAGGGTAAAACTGTTTTTT.